What follows are 17 T cell receptor beta chains derived from one specimen sequenced in a study of CXCR3-negative and CXCR3-positive naive CD8 T cells. Researchers prepared the TRB cDNA libraries using 5' RACE with UMI labels. Using the 5' RACE reads, TCRdb records one entry per CDR3 protein without DNA. The listing records under 85,000 distinct CDR3 sequences. Sequenced material: naive CXCR3- CD8+ T cells from blood. Specified subset: CD45RO-CCR7+CD27+CD95- naive CD8+ T cells lacking CXCR3 (TNR3-). These receptors came from a human donor in good health. Some clones in this sample may be carry-over from other donors' samples.

The chain has TRBV12-3 or TRBV12-4 and TRBJ1-2; TCRdb lists TRBD1, though no DNA is available to test this call. The CDR3 totals 16 residues. Here the CDR3 reads CASSPGGTGGPYGYTF.

V and J are TRBV6-6 and TRBJ2-1; TCRdb's D gene call, TRBD2, goes unchecked for lack of DNA. The germline V gene encodes CDR1 MNHNY and CDR2 SVGAGI (reference sequence). This CDR3 is 18 amino acids long. The CDR3 spells CASSYSQAGGLFGHEQFF.

The rearrangement joins TRBV28 to TRBJ2-2; TCRdb indicates TRBD1, and absent DNA this call remains unverified. This CDR3 has 14 residues. Germline V gene data show CDR1 as MDHEN and CDR2 as SYDVKM. The CDR3 here is CASLGQENTGELFF.

This clonotype is labeled medium-sized based on frequency. This sequence joins TRBV29-1 and TRBJ1-3. Germline CDR1 and CDR2: SQVTM and ANQGSEA. The CDR3 has 13 residues. CDR3 in amino acids: CSVDGGTGNTIYF.

This rearrangement joins TRBV5-1 to TRBJ2-1; TCRdb's assignment of TRBD1 cannot be checked, as there is no DNA. The CDR3 runs 13 residues. The germline gives CDR1 SGHRS, CDR2 YFSETQ. Here the CDR3 reads CASSLGGGDEQFF.

The V call is TRBV4-2, the J call TRBJ1-2; absent DNA, TCRdb's TRBD1 call cannot be checked. The CDR3 length is 16 residues. Germline loops: CDR1 LGHNA, CDR2 YNFKEQ. CDR3 in amino acids: CASSQFPENTGRGYTF.

This sequence joins TRBV6-6 and TRBJ1-1; TCRdb designates TRBD1, a call that cannot be tested without DNA. Germline CDR1 is MNHNY and CDR2 is SVGAGI (reference sequence). This CDR3 contains 19 residues. CDR3 amino acids: CASSYYPLGQPQKNTEAFF.

The rearrangement links TRBV13 to TRBJ1-1. The CDR3 consists of 13 residues. Germline CDR1 is PRHDT and CDR2 is FYEKMQ (reference sequence). The CDR3 spells CASSSEGNTEAFF.

J is TRBJ2-2 and V is TRBV29-1. The CDR3 spans 15 residues. CDR1 SQVTM and CDR2 ANQGSEA come from the germline V gene. The CDR3 loop reads CSVEDETLLTGELFF.

This rearrangement joins TRBV13 to TRBJ2-5. The CDR3 is 13 residues long. Per germline, CDR1 PRHDT and CDR2 FYEKMQ (reference sequence). The CDR3: CASSPNPTETQYF.

The chain has TRBV29-1 and TRBJ1-4. Germline V CDR1 and CDR2: SQVTM, ANQGSEA. The length of the CDR3 is 14 residues. The CDR3 region is CSVESIGGEEKLFF.

J is TRBJ2-5 and V is TRBV29-1; the D gene TCRdb calls, TRBD2, cannot be checked with no DNA. This CDR3 is built from 15 residues. Germline V gene lookup returns CDR1 SQVTM and CDR2 ANQGSEA. The CDR3 sequence: CSVGALAGVSETQYF.

The V call is TRBV10-3, the J call TRBJ2-1; TCRdb's assignment of TRBD2 cannot be checked, as there is no DNA. The length of the CDR3 is 18 residues. The germline CDR1 and CDR2 sequences are ENHRY and SYGVKD. CDR3: CAISDLLLGTSGSNEQFF.

The rearrangement links TRBV7-3 to TRBJ2-1; TCRdb's assignment of TRBD2 cannot be checked, as there is no DNA. Germline V gene sequence: CDR1 SGHTA, CDR2 FQGTGA. The CDR3 has 17 residues. The CDR3 spells CASSSGTRLTSYNEQFF.

The genes are TRBV20-1 and TRBJ1-1; as DNA is missing, the TRBD1 call by TCRdb cannot be tested. CDR3 length: 13 residues. Germline V lookup: CDR1 DFQATT, CDR2 SNEGSKA (reference sequence). The CDR3 spells CSAMTGSLAEAFF.

The rearrangement joins TRBV7-9 to TRBJ2-7; TCRdb returns TRBD1, unconfirmable since there is no DNA. The length of the CDR3 is 14 residues. The germline CDR1 and CDR2 sequences are SEHNR and FQNEAQ (reference sequence). CDR3 residues: CASSAGQGTYEQYF.

By frequency, this clonotype is medium-sized (0.01 to 0.1%). The rearrangement joins TRBV12-3 or TRBV12-4 to TRBJ1-5; the TCRdb call, TRBD1, lacks DNA for checking. This CDR3 comprises 14 residues. The CDR3 sequence is CASSWRQGEQPQHF.